This TCR beta chain is drawn from a study of T-cell reconstitution after alpha-beta-depleted transplantation in children. Unique molecular identifiers were used to barcode this TCRbeta library. MiXCR was run by TCRdb on the PCR reads, yielding one entry per CDR3 protein. The profile shows 350,000 to 400,000 distinct CDR3 sequences, roughly 21% of them singletons. This receptor was taken from a human donor who donated a stem cell graft to a child with acute myeloid leukemia. The specimen comprised PBMCs from the stem cell graft donor, sampled from the stem cell graft.

The CDR3 DNA sequence: TGTGCCAGCAGTATCAATAGCGGGGGCACAGATACGCAGTATTTT. As protein: CASSINSGGTDTQYF. This sequence joins TRBV7-2 and TRBJ2-3; 8 bases are a match to TRBD2. Losses at the gene ends were 6 bases for V and 1 base for J; bases not matched to a gene: 6. The length of the CDR3 is 15 residues. Germline CDR1 SGHTA, CDR2 FQGNSA.